The 16 T cell receptor beta chains below come from one sample, sequenced in a study of CXCR3-negative and CXCR3-positive naive CD8 T cells. The libraries of TRB cDNA were prepared using 5' RACE with UMI labels. One entry per CDR3 protein, without DNA, is what TCRdb gives after re-calling the 5' RACE reads. The table for this sample gives 40,000 to 45,000 distinct CDR3 sequences. Input material: memory CD8+ T cells from blood. These receptors were obtained from a human donor in good health. Some clones in this sample may be carry-over from other donors' samples.

The chain uses TRBV10-3 and TRBJ1-2; TCRdb outputs TRBD1, but without DNA this stays unchecked. The CDR3 spans 15 residues. Germline-derived CDR1 and CDR2 are ENHRY and SYGVKD. The CDR3: CAISELGQTIYGYTF.

The rearrangement joins TRBV12-3 or TRBV12-4 to TRBJ1-5; as DNA is missing, the TRBD1 call by TCRdb cannot be tested. The CDR3 loop spans 15 amino acids. The CDR3 loop reads CASSTGTGDYQPQHF.

The rearrangement joins TRBV7-7 to TRBJ2-5; TCRdb lists TRBD2, though no DNA is available to test this call. Germline lookup yields CDR1 SSHAT and CDR2 FNYEAQ (reference sequence). This CDR3 contains 16 residues. The CDR3 sequence: CASSPILAGVQETQYF.

This chain connects TRBV6-5 to TRBJ2-1; the D call from TCRdb, TRBD1, cannot be confirmed without DNA. This CDR3 is 17 amino acids long. Per the germline V gene, CDR1 is MNHEY and CDR2 is SVGAGI. The CDR3 sequence is CASSLHYSGRVNNEQFF.

This chain connects TRBV29-1 to TRBJ2-7; TCRdb picks TRBD1, but there is no DNA to check that call. CDR1 is SQVTM, CDR2 ANQGSEA, per germline. The CDR3 extends over 14 amino acids. CDR3 residues: CSVDGPGTAGEQYF.

The V gene is TRBV11-2, the J gene TRBJ2-6; without DNA, the TCRdb call of TRBD1 cannot be checked. The CDR3 spans 13 residues. Per the germline V gene, CDR1 is SGHAT and CDR2 is FQNNGV. CDR3: CASRGPGANVLTF.

V gene TRBV4-2 combines with J gene TRBJ2-7; no DNA is available, so the TRBD1 call from TCRdb remains unchecked. This CDR3 spans 18 amino acids. The germline CDR1 and CDR2 sequences are LGHNA and YNFKEQ. The CDR3 region is CASSQDLSPTGSTYEQYF.

This chain links TRBV29-1 with TRBJ2-5; TCRdb picks TRBD1, but there is no DNA to check that call. The CDR3 consists of 12 residues. Germline values: CDR1 SQVTM, CDR2 ANQGSEA. CDR3 in amino acids: CSVGRGEETQYF.

This chain links TRBV5-5 with TRBJ2-7; the TCRdb D gene call, TRBD2, has no DNA to confirm it. This CDR3 region has 15 residues. Looked up from germline, CDR1 is SGHKS and CDR2 is YYEKEE (reference sequence). The CDR3 is CASSILAGGYYEQYF.

J is TRBJ2-1 and V is TRBV29-1; TCRdb returns TRBD1, unconfirmable since there is no DNA. This CDR3 is built from 14 residues. CDR1 SQVTM and CDR2 ANQGSEA come from the germline V gene. CDR3 in amino acids: CSVVSDRDYNEQFF.

This chain uses TRBV7-3 with TRBJ2-3; the D call of TRBD1 rests on TCRdb alone, since no DNA is present to check it. CDR1 SGHTA and CDR2 FQGTGA come from the germline V gene. The CDR3 covers 15 residues. This CDR3 is CASSLTGGRTDTQYF. Variable domain in full (rest from reference TRBV7-3 and TRBJ2-3): GAGVSQTPSNKVTEKGKYVELRCDPISGHTALYWYRQSLGQGPEFLIYFQGTGAADDSGLPNDRFFAVRPEGSVSTLKIQRTERGDSAVYLCASSLTGGRTDTQYFGPGTRLTVL.

This rearrangement joins TRBV6-4 to TRBJ2-3; TCRdb proposes TRBD2, but this gene call is untestable without DNA. Germline assignment: CDR1 MRHNA and CDR2 SNTAGT. CDR3 length equals 14 residues. This CDR3 is CASSGTSGTDTQYF.

This sequence joins TRBV4-3 and TRBJ2-7; TCRdb gives TRBD1 as the D gene, but with no DNA this cannot be confirmed. The CDR3 runs to 15 residues. CDR1 and CDR2 from the germline V gene are LGHNA and YSLEER. This chain's CDR3 is CASSQGRGQGTEQYF.

The chain links TRBV29-1 to TRBJ2-1; TCRdb reports TRBD1, a call that lacks DNA to check it against. Per germline, CDR1 SQVTM and CDR2 ANQGSEA. The CDR3 length is 12 residues. The CDR3 loop is CSVEDRGNEQFF.

The chain uses TRBV7-2 and TRBJ1-2; the TCRdb D gene call, TRBD1, has no DNA to confirm it. Germline assignment: CDR1 SGHTA and CDR2 FQGNSA. The CDR3 has 14 residues. CDR3 residues: CASSSSWGDYGYTF.

The gene calls are TRBV12-5 and TRBJ2-2; TCRdb returns TRBD2, unconfirmable since there is no DNA. The CDR3 is 16 residues long. Germline V gene data show CDR1 as LGHNT and CDR2 as FRNRAP. This CDR3 reads CASGLVVGSNTGELFF.